This TCR beta chain was found in a study of cytomegalovirus exposure and HLA in healthy donors. Study overall: From donors who were HLA-typed, an early data release held 81 million or so unique TCRs. For the roughly 370 genotyped donors, about 79% fell within the Caucasian-associated ancestry cluster.

A note on this clone: Its antigen is as yet unknown.

Study results and limitations: As a later analysis showed, a missense DCLRE1C variant was linked to trimming of TCR beta V- and J-genes.

This CDR3 is built from 14 residues. Trimming cost V 6 bases and J 8 bases, with 19 bases left between them. Germline V gene sequence: CDR1 MNHNS, CDR2 SASEGT. All the people who gave samples were healthy bone marrow donors. The PCR contained 60 Vbeta and 13 Jbeta primers. The data were produced by immunoSEQ multiplex PCR, yet TCRdb's version contains in-frame clones alone and is incomplete. The data hold 120,000 or so clones, with around 74% observed a single time. The material sequenced was PBMCs. The clonotype originates from a man in his 60s in good health and CMV-seropositive. The chain employs TRBV6-1 and TRBJ1-2, with D unresolved. Here the CDR3 reads CASRGMEGSGGYTF. CDR3 coding DNA: TGTGCCAGCAGGGGAATGGAAGGATCGGGAGGCTACACCTTC.